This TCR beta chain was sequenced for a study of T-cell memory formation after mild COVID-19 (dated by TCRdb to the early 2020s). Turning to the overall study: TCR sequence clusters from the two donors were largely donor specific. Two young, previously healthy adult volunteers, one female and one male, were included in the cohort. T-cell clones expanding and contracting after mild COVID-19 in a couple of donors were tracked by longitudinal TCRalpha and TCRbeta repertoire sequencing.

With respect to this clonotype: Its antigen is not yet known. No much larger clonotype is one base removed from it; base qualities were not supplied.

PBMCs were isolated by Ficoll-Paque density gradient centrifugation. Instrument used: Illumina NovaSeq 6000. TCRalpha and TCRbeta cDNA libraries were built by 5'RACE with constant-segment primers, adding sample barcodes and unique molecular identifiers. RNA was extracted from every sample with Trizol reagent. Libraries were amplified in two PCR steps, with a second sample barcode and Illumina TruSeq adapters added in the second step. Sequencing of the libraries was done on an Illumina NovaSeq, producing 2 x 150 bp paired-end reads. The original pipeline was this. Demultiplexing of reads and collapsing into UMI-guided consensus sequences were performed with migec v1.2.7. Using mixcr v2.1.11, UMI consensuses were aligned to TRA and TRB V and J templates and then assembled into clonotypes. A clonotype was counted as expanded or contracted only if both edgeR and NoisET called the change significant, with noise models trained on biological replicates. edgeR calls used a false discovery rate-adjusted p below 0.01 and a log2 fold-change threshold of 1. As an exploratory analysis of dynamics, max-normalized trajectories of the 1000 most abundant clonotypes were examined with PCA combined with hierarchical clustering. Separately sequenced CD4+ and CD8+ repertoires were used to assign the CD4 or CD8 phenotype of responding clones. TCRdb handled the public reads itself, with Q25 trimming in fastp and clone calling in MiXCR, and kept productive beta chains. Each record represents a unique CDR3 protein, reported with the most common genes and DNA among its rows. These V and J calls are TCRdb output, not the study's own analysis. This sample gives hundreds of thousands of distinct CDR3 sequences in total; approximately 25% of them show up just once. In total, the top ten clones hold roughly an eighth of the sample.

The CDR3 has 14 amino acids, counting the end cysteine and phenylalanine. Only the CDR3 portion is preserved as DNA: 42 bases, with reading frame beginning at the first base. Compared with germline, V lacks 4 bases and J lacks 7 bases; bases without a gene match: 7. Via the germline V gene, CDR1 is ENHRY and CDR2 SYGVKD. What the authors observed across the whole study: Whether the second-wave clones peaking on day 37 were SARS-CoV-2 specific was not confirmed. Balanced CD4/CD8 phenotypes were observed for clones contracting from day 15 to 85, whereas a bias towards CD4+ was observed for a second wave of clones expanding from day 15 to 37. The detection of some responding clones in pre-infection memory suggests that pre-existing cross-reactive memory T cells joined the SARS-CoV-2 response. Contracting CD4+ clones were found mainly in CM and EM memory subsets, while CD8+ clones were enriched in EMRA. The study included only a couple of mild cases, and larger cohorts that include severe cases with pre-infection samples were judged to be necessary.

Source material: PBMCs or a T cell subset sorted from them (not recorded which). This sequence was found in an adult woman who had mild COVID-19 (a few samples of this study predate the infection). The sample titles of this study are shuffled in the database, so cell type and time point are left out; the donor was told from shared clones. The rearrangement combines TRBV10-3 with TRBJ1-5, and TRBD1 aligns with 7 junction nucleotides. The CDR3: CAISADRVGQPQHF. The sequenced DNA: TGTGCCATCAGTGCCGACAGGGTGGGCCAGCCCCAGCATTTT.